This entry lists 28 T cell receptor beta chains sequenced from one sample in a study of T cell repertoires in cytomegalovirus infection. MiXCR was run by TCRdb on the reads, yielding one entry per CDR3 protein. The repertoire holds more than 150,000 distinct CDR3 sequences, about 21% seen once, with less than 3.5% in the top ten. Sample: PBMCs. Receptor source: a human donor in good health (CMV status not recorded). Some clones in this sample may be carry-over from other donors' samples.

The rearrangement uses TRBV7-2 and TRBJ1-2; no definite D call. The CDR3 extends over 12 amino acids. V lost 6 bases to trimming and J lost 5 bases, with 10 bases between them. Per the germline V gene, CDR1 is SGHTA and CDR2 is FQGNSA. Here the CDR3 reads CASSPREYGYTF. The CDR3 DNA reads as TGTGCCAGCAGTCCCCGAGAGTATGGCTACACCTTC.

This clonotype was seen ten or more times. V is TRBV7-8 and J is TRBJ2-1, with TRBD2 matching over 15 bases. V lost 3 bases, J lost 7 bases, and 10 bases stayed unmatched. CDR1 SGHVS and CDR2 FQNEAQ come from the germline V gene. This CDR3 comprises 18 residues. The CDR3 reads CASSFLPGTSGRRNEQFF. CDR3 nucleotide sequence: TGTGCCAGCAGCTTCCTTCCCGGGACTAGCGGGAGGAGGAATGAGCAGTTCTTC.

The V call is TRBV7-8, the J call TRBJ1-3; 8 bases line up with TRBD1. V shed 8 bases and J 6 bases; nucleotides not matched to a gene: 9. Germline lookup yields CDR1 SGHVS and CDR2 FQNEAQ. The CDR3 consists of 14 residues. CDR3 in DNA: TGTGCCAGCGGCATGGGACAGGCCGAAAACACCATATATTTT. It codes for CASGMGQAENTIYF.

The chain employs TRBV14 and TRBJ1-2; no clear D. CDR1 and CDR2 from the germline V gene are SGHDN and FVKESK. The CDR3 sequence is 14 residues long. Trimming left V 0 bases short and J 9 bases short, with 14 bases between. CDR3 in DNA: TGTGCCAGCAGCCAAGATATAGGTAACCCTCGCTACACCTTC. Translating it yields CASSQDIGNPRYTF.

Only a few counts were recorded for this clonotype. CDR3: CASSEGEVWNPGANVLTF. DNA for the CDR3: TGTGCCAGCAGCGAGGGGGAGGTTTGGAATCCTGGGGCCAACGTCCTGACTTTC. The V call is TRBV9, the J call TRBJ2-6; D possibly matches TRBD1 or TRBD2 (6 bases each). V was clipped by 3 bases and J by 2 bases, with 18 bases between them. Germline CDR1 and CDR2: SGDLS and YYNGEE. The CDR3 is 18 residues long.

As DNA, the CDR3 is TGTGCCAGCTCCCAAGCGGGGGCGAACACCGGGGAGCTGTTTTTT. Its translation is CASSQAGANTGELFF. This chain joins TRBV27 and TRBJ2-2, with TRBD2 identical over 8 bases. CDR3 size: 15 residues. CDR1 and CDR2 from the germline V gene are MNHEY and SMNVEV (reference sequence). V was pared by 8 bases and J by 0 bases, with 5 bases of the junction left unmatched.

This clonotype came up a few times. This chain joins TRBV11-2 and TRBJ2-5, with D uncertain. Germline loops: CDR1 SGHAT, CDR2 FQNNGV. CDR3 length equals 14 residues. Trimming left V 7 bases short and J 2 bases short, with 14 bases between. Here the CDR3 reads CASTSSAIQETQYF. The CDR3 nucleotides read TGTGCCAGCACAAGTTCAGCCATACAAGAGACCCAGTACTTC.

The table lists this clonotype with a few counts. V and J are TRBV6-2 or TRBV6-3 and TRBJ2-6, with 7 bases matching TRBD2. Germline CDR1 is MNHEY and CDR2 is SVGEGT. V was clipped by 2 bases and J by 2 bases; unmatched bases: 0. The CDR3 spans 15 residues. The CDR3 region has the DNA TGTGCCAGCAGTTACGGGGGGGCTGGGGCCAACGTCCTGACTTTC. As protein: CASSYGGAGANVLTF.

To note about this clonotype: A read error may explain this, as a much larger clone is one base away. V usage is TRBV20-1 and J usage is TRBJ2-1; tentatively, D is TRBD2 (6 bases). V was cut by 3 bases and J by 0 bases, with 15 bases left in between. Germline loops: CDR1 DFQATT, CDR2 SNEGSKA (reference sequence). This CDR3 has 16 residues. CDR3 in DNA: TGCAGTGCTAGTGAGGAGACTAGACCCTCCTACAATGAGCAGTTCTTC. It codes for CSASEETRPSYNEQFF.

In this sample, this clonotype turned up a few times. The CDR3 nucleotides are TGTGCCAGCAGCAGGACGGGACAGGGTCGTCCCTACGAGCAGTACTTC. It translates to CASSRTGQGRPYEQYF. The chain has TRBV6-5 and TRBJ2-7; 9 bases match TRBD1. The CDR3 sequence is 16 residues long. V lost 6 bases and J lost 2; bases outside the gene matches: 11. Looked up from germline, CDR1 is MNHEY and CDR2 is SVGAGI.

This clonotype was counted many times. This rearrangement joins TRBV28 to TRBJ1-6; 9 bases fit TRBD1. The germline V gene has CDR1 MDHEN and CDR2 SYDVKM. The CDR3 has 16 amino acids. After removal of 5 bases from V and 7 bases from J, the junction contained 9 bases not matched to a gene. The CDR3 region is CASSLPTGGENSPLHF. DNA for the CDR3: TGTGCCAGCAGTCTCCCGACAGGGGGGGAAAATTCACCCCTCCACTTT.

This clonotype was detected a few times. J is TRBJ2-1 and V is TRBV29-1, with 7 bases fitting TRBD2. CDR1 and CDR2 (germline): SQVTM, ANQGSEA. The V segment lost 1 base and the J segment 1 base; nucleotides outside the gene matches: 16. The length of the CDR3 is 19 residues. CDR3 DNA sequence: TGCAGCGTTGAAGGCCCCAGAGAGCGCGCTAGCGGTTCCTACAATGAGCAGTTCTTC. Its translation is CSVEGPRERASGSYNEQFF.

In its sample, this clonotype ranks as medium-sized (0.01 to 0.1%). The CDR3 is CASSSGQGASELAGVEQFF. DNA of the CDR3: TGTGCCAGCAGCTCGGGACAGGGGGCTAGTGAGCTAGCGGGAGTTGAGCAGTTCTTC. The V call is TRBV7-8, the J call TRBJ2-1; 12 bases fit TRBD1. Germline loops: CDR1 SGHVS, CDR2 FQNEAQ. With V trimmed by 4 bases and J by 9 bases, 19 bases remained unmatched. The CDR3 has 19 amino acids.

In this sample, this clonotype turned up many times. The rearrangement joins TRBV5-6 to TRBJ1-1, with 7 positions matching TRBD1. The ends lost 2 bases at V and 4 bases at J; junction bases unmatched: 11. The CDR3 is made up of 16 amino acids. Germline V gene data show CDR1 as SGHDT and CDR2 as YYEEEE. The CDR3 protein is CASSFFAGGIGTEAFF. The CDR3 DNA is TGTGCCAGCAGCTTCTTTGCAGGGGGGATCGGCACTGAAGCTTTCTTT.

This clonotype was counted at least ten times. The V call is TRBV7-2, the J call TRBJ2-3; tentatively, D is TRBD2 (5 bases). The CDR3 loop spans 15 amino acids. V lost 1 base and J 2 bases, leaving 10 bases between the germline ends. Germline CDR1 SGHTA, CDR2 FQGNSA. CDR3 residues: CASSLGLAPTDTQYF. CDR3 nucleotide sequence: TGTGCCAGCAGCTTAGGGCTAGCCCCCACAGATACGCAGTATTTT.

The chain carries TRBV25-1 and TRBJ1-1, with D perhaps TRBD1 (5 bases). The CDR3 spans 14 residues. Trimming pared 3 bases from V and 11 bases from J, leaving 19 bases between. From germline, CDR1 is MGHDK and CDR2 SYGVNS. CDR3 DNA: TGTGCCAGCAGTGAGGCAGGGACTGTCCTAGCGGCTTTCTTT. Protein sequence: CASSEAGTVLAAFF.

The rearrangement joins TRBV5-6 to TRBJ1-5; a possible D gene is TRBD1 (5 bases). The CDR3 loop spans 14 amino acids. Germline-derived CDR1 and CDR2 are SGHDT and YYEEEE. The ends were cut back, 0 bases at V and 4 bases at J, with 8 bases in the middle. The CDR3 here is CASSLGQLNQPQHF. The CDR3 DNA is TGTGCCAGCAGCTTGGGACAGCTGAATCAGCCCCAGCATTTT.

The chain links TRBV7-9 to TRBJ2-1; D uncertain. The CDR3 covers 15 residues. Germline lookup yields CDR1 SEHNR and CDR2 FQNEAQ (reference sequence). Trimming took 2 bases from V and 3 from J, leaving 11 bases between them. The CDR3 loop is CASSLLLGNYNEQFF. CDR3 DNA: TGTGCCAGCAGCTTATTGCTTGGAAACTACAATGAGCAGTTCTTC.

There are many counts of this clonotype. The chain has TRBV7-8 and TRBJ2-1; the D gene is possibly TRBD2 (6 bases). The CDR3 totals 14 residues. V was trimmed by 1 base and J by 3 bases, leaving 7 bases between them. The germline CDR1 and CDR2 sequences are SGHVS and FQNEAQ. The CDR3 region is CASSLGEVYNEQFF. The CDR3 DNA follows: TGTGCCAGCAGCTTAGGGGAGGTCTACAATGAGCAGTTCTTC. Together with reference TRBV7-8 and TRBJ2-1, the CDR3 gives the full variable domain: GAGVSQSPRYKVAKRGQDVALRCDPISGHVSLFWYQQALGQGPEFLTYFQNEAQLDKSGLPSDRFFAERPEGSVSTLKIQRTQQEDSAVYLCASSLGEVYNEQFFGPGTRLTVL.

The chain employs TRBV5-6 and TRBJ2-5; D gene unclear. Trimming pared 0 bases from V and 3 bases from J, leaving 9 bases between. The germline CDR1 and CDR2 sequences are SGHDT and YYEEEE. The CDR3 loop spans 14 amino acids. The CDR3 bases are TGTGCCAGCAGCTTGGAGGCTAGAAAAGAGACCCAGTACTTC. Amino acids: CASSLEARKETQYF. The variable domain in full, completed from reference TRBV5-6 and TRBJ2-5, reads DAGVTQSPTHLIKTRGQQVTLRCSPKSGHDTVSWYQQALGQGPQFIFQYYEEEERQRGNFPDRFSGHQFPNYSSELNVNALLLGDSALYLCASSLEARKETQYFGPGTRLLVL.

This clonotype showed up many times. The V call is TRBV23-1, the J call TRBJ2-2; 14 nucleotides align to TRBD2. Being an ORF, TRBV23-1 has a function that is uncertain. There are 19 residues in the CDR3. The trim removed 0 bases at V and 5 bases at J, leaving 8 bases unmatched. CDR3 coding DNA: TGCGCCAGCAGTCAATCCGAGACTAGCGGGAGGGCCGGGACCGGGGAGCTGTTTTTT. This sequence encodes CASSQSETSGRAGTGELFF.

This clonotype showed up just a few times. This rearrangement joins TRBV28 to TRBJ2-1; 9 nucleotides agree with TRBD2. V shed 9 bases, J shed 9 bases, and the junction held 9 bases outside the gene matches. The CDR3 consists of 13 residues. CDR1 and CDR2 (germline): MDHEN, SYDVKM. The CDR3 region has the DNA TGTGCCAGTTGCTCTGGGACTAGCCGTGAGCAGTTCTTC. This sequence encodes CASCSGTSREQFF.

The table lists this clonotype with a few counts. The rearrangement joins TRBV18 to TRBJ2-7; the D is unclear. The CDR3 loop spans 13 amino acids. The V end was cut by 1 base, the J end by 6 bases, with 10 bases between. Germline lookup yields CDR1 KGHSH and CDR2 LQKENI. The CDR3: CASSPQAVSEQYF. The CDR3 coding sequence is TGTGCCAGCTCACCACAGGCAGTCTCCGAGCAGTACTTC.

In its sample, this clonotype was seen a few times. This rearrangement joins TRBV28 to TRBJ1-4; no firm D call. The germline V gene encodes CDR1 MDHEN and CDR2 SYDVKM. V was trimmed by 5 bases and J by 4 bases, leaving 8 bases between them. CDR3 size: 13 residues. The chain's CDR3 is CASSQGGNEKLFF. The CDR3 nucleotides read TGTGCCAGCAGTCAAGGAGGTAATGAAAAACTGTTTTTT.

The chain carries TRBV20-1 and TRBJ2-2; TRBD2 agrees at 7 bases. Germline-derived CDR1 and CDR2 are DFQATT and SNEGSKA (reference sequence). This CDR3 contains 11 residues. DNA for the CDR3: TGCACCAAGGGACTAACCGGGGAGCTGTTTTTT. Its protein product is CTKGLTGELFF.

This chain links TRBV5-4 with TRBJ2-5; 7 positions match TRBD2. The V segment lost 0 bases and the J segment 1 base; nucleotides outside the gene matches: 3. There are 15 residues in the CDR3. CDR1 is SGHNT and CDR2 is YYREEE in the germline V gene (reference sequence). The CDR3 sequence is CASSLGGGSQETQYF. The CDR3 DNA is TGTGCCAGCAGCTTGGGTGGCGGGAGCCAAGAGACCCAGTACTTC.

This chain uses TRBV7-2 with TRBJ1-1; a weak D match, TRBD1 (5 bases). CDR1 and CDR2 (germline): SGHTA, FQGNSA. The CDR3 is made up of 13 amino acids. V lost 2 bases and J 5 bases, leaving 9 bases between the germline ends. CDR3 residues: CASSLLGVTEAFF. For the CDR3, the DNA is TGTGCCAGCAGCTTATTGGGGGTTACTGAAGCTTTCTTT.

The sample holds many counts of this clonotype. The J gene is TRBJ2-7, the V gene TRBV7-2; no reliable D call. CDR1 SGHTA and CDR2 FQGNSA come from the germline V gene. The V and J ends lost 2 bases and 5 bases respectively, with 13 bases between them. The CDR3 sequence is 14 residues long. The CDR3 DNA reads TGTGCCAGCAGCTTACGACTGGGTTGGAACGAGCAGTACTTC. Residues: CASSLRLGWNEQYF.